A single TCR beta chain is shown here with its context. This entry is derived from a study of blood T cell repertoires in COVID-19. On the study more broadly: Material from acute and convalescent COVID-19 was sourced from the United States, Italy and Spain. T cells, B-cell-depleted T cells, or PBMCs provided the cDNA or gDNA that served as material.

Assay: immunoSEQ multiplex PCR; the TCRdb copy retains only in-frame clones and omits some. The table lists fewer than 40,000 clones, roughly 90% of them singletons. This CDR3 contains 13 residues. Germline CDR1 is SNHLY and CDR2 is FYNNEI. V lost 6 bases, J lost 2 bases, and 10 bases lay in between. The chain carries TRBV2 and TRBJ1-2, with D possibly matching TRBD1 (6 bases). The specimen was peripheral blood. The clonotype was recovered from a man aged 70 or older with active COVID-19. CDR3 sequence: CASRGDMNYGYTF. The CDR3 bases are TGTGCCAGCAGGGGGGACATGAACTATGGCTACACCTTC.